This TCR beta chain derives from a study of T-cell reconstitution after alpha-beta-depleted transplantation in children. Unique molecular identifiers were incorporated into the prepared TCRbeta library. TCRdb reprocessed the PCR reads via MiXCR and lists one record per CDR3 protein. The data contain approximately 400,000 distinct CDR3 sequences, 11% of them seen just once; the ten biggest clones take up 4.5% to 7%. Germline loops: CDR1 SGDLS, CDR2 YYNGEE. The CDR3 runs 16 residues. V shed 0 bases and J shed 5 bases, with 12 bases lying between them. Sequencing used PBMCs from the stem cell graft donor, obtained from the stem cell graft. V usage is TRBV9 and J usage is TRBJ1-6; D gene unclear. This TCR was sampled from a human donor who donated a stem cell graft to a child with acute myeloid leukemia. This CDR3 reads CASSVGIRSDNSPLHF. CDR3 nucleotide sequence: TGTGCCAGCAGCGTAGGTATCAGGAGCGATAATTCACCCCTCCACTTT.